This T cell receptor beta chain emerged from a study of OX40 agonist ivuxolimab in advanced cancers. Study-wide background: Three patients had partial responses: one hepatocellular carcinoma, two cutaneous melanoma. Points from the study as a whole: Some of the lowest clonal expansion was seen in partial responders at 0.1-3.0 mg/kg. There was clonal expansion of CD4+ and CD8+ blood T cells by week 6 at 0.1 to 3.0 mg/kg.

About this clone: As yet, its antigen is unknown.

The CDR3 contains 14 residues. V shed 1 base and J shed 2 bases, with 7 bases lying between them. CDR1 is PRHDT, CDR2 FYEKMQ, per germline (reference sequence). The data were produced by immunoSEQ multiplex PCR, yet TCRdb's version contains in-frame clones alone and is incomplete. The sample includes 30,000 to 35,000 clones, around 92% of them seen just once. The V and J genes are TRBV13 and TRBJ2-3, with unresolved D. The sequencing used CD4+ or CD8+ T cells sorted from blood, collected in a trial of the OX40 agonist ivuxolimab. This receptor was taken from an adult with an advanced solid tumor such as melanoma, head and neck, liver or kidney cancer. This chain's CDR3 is CASSLAELTDTQYF. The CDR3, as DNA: TGTGCCAGCAGCTTAGCGGAACTCACAGATACGCAGTATTTT.